This T cell receptor beta chain was retrieved from a study of cytomegalovirus exposure and HLA in healthy donors. General study findings and limits: Roughly even sequencing depth across donors was the assumption behind the presence/absence analyses. Among the CMV-associated chains, a few were confirmed in vitro as specific for CMV antigens.

About this clone: What it binds is unknown.

This PCR relied on a set of 60 Vbeta primers and 13 Jbeta primers. The repertoire was sequenced with immunoSEQ multiplex PCR; TCRdb's copy has only in-frame clones and lacks some. The sample holds 110,000 to 150,000 clones, around 80% seen once. Sequenced material: PBMCs. The source is a female donor in good health and CMV-seronegative.

The CDR3 DNA is TGTGCCAGCAGCAGGGAGACCTACGAGCAGTACTTC. Translated, it gives CASSRETYEQYF. The V and J genes are TRBV5-4 and TRBJ2-7; tentatively, D is TRBD2 (5 bases). The germline gives CDR1 SGHNT, CDR2 YYREEE (reference sequence). The CDR3 has 12 residues. Trimming took off 4 bases at V and 2 bases at J, with 7 bases between the two ends.